This is a list of T cell receptor beta chains from one sample in a study of ipilimumab plus nivolumab after autologous stem cell transplantation. Clones were read by immunoSEQ multiplex PCR, and TCRdb kept only the in-frame ones, dropping some. The table lists 17,000 or so clones, about three quarters of them singletons, with 20% in the top ten. Material: PBMCs, obtained in a trial of ipilimumab plus nivolumab as post-transplant consolidation. The receptors were gathered from a male donor with diffuse large B-cell lymphoma. Each CDR3 is given with its conserved first and last residue. A D gene is named only where the DNA matches it firmly. Not every row has a clone size; where given, it reads once, few, many or a size class.

v_call: TRBV7-2; cdr3_length: 17; d_call: TRBD1; clone_size: NA; j_call: TRBJ1-1; cdr3_aa: CASSPTGAAMRGAEAFF; cdr3_nt: TGTGCCAGCAGCCCGACAGGGGCCGCAATGAGGGGGGCTGAAGCTTTCTTT
v_call: TRBV11-2; cdr3_length: 15; d_call: TRBD2; clone_size: NA; j_call: TRBJ2-5; cdr3_aa: CASIRLAGRQETQYF; cdr3_nt: TGTGCCAGCATTCGGCTAGCGGGGCGACAAGAGACCCAGTACTTC
v_call: TRBV27; cdr3_length: 16; d_call: NA; clone_size: once; j_call: TRBJ1-2; cdr3_aa: CASSLGVPPGNYGYTF; cdr3_nt: TGTGCCAGCAGTTTGGGGGTACCCCCAGGCAACTATGGCTACACCTTC
v_call: TRBV2; cdr3_length: 13; d_call: NA; clone_size: NA; j_call: TRBJ2-5; cdr3_aa: CASSRESGETQYF; cdr3_nt: TGTGCCAGCAGTAGGGAGTCGGGCGAGACCCAGTACTTC
v_call: TRBV10-3; cdr3_length: 15; d_call: NA; clone_size: NA; j_call: TRBJ2-3; cdr3_aa: CAISESGQVGDTQYF; cdr3_nt: TGTGCCATCAGTGAGTCTGGGCAGGTAGGAGATACGCAGTATTTT
v_call: TRBV30; cdr3_length: 11; d_call: NA; clone_size: NA; j_call: TRBJ2-3; cdr3_aa: CAWNYLNTQYF; cdr3_nt: TGTGCCTGGAATTACCTGAATACGCAGTATTTT
v_call: TRBV2; cdr3_length: 14; d_call: NA; clone_size: NA; j_call: TRBJ1-1; cdr3_aa: CASSFSGMNTEAFF; cdr3_nt: TGTGCCAGCAGCTTCTCGGGGATGAACACTGAAGCTTTCTTT
v_call: TRBV4-1; cdr3_length: 13; d_call: NA; clone_size: NA; j_call: TRBJ2-3; cdr3_aa: CASMERGTDTQYF; cdr3_nt: TGCGCCAGCATGGAGCGGGGCACAGATACGCAGTATTTT
v_call: TRBV28; cdr3_length: 14; d_call: TRBD2; clone_size: NA; j_call: TRBJ2-7; cdr3_aa: CASLSGGDPYEQYF; cdr3_nt: TGTGCCAGCCTTAGCGGGGGGGACCCCTACGAGCAGTACTTC
v_call: TRBV5-4; cdr3_length: 13; d_call: NA; clone_size: NA; j_call: TRBJ2-7; cdr3_aa: CASSLPGAYEQYF; cdr3_nt: TGTGCCAGCAGCTTGCCAGGGGCCTACGAGCAGTACTTC
v_call: TRBV5-1; cdr3_length: 15; d_call: TRBD1; clone_size: NA; j_call: TRBJ2-2; cdr3_aa: CASSLGTGISGELFF; cdr3_nt: TGCGCCAGCAGCTTGGGGACAGGGATATCCGGGGAGCTGTTTTTT
v_call: TRBV5-1; cdr3_length: 13; d_call: NA; clone_size: NA; j_call: TRBJ1-2; cdr3_aa: CASSLGSDHGYTF; cdr3_nt: TGCGCCAGCAGCTTGGGGTCAGACCATGGCTACACCTTC
v_call: TRBV5-6; cdr3_length: 14; d_call: TRBD1; clone_size: NA; j_call: TRBJ2-3; cdr3_aa: CASSLGQGPDTQYF; cdr3_nt: TGTGCCAGCAGCTTGGGACAGGGCCCAGATACGCAGTATTTT
v_call: TRBV10-3; cdr3_length: 14; d_call: NA; clone_size: few; j_call: TRBJ2-7; cdr3_aa: CAISDGGMANEQYF; cdr3_nt: TGTGCCATCAGTGATGGGGGGATGGCCAACGAGCAGTACTTC
v_call: TRBV15; cdr3_length: 15; d_call: NA; clone_size: NA; j_call: TRBJ1-3; cdr3_aa: CATSREQGSGNTIYF; cdr3_nt: TGTGCCACCAGCAGAGAACAGGGCTCTGGAAACACCATATATTTT
v_call: TRBV9; cdr3_length: 14; d_call: NA; clone_size: NA; j_call: TRBJ1-4; cdr3_aa: CASSVGSGDEKLFF; cdr3_nt: TGTGCCAGCAGCGTAGGCTCCGGGGATGAAAAACTGTTTTTT
v_call: TRBV9; cdr3_length: 15; d_call: TRBD1; clone_size: few; j_call: TRBJ1-1; cdr3_aa: CASSGAGTANTEAFF; cdr3_nt: TGTGCCAGCAGCGGCGCCGGGACAGCAAACACTGAAGCTTTCTTT
v_call: TRBV18; cdr3_length: 16; d_call: NA; clone_size: NA; j_call: TRBJ1-5; cdr3_aa: CASSPSGRVGNQPQHF; cdr3_nt: TGTGCCAGCTCACCGTCCGGCAGGGTGGGCAATCAGCCCCAGCATTTT